This T cell receptor (beta chain) is from a study of shared clonotypes between healthy human individuals. Using immunoSEQ multiplex PCR, the repertoire was profiled, and TCRdb retains in-frame clones only, with some absent. The sample shows about 1 million clones, about 76% of them seen only once. The CDR3 is made up of 16 amino acids. The V gene's germline CDR1 is LNHNV and CDR2 YYDKDF (reference sequence). Trimming cost V 4 bases and J 5 bases, with 21 bases left between them. Sequencing was done on a sample of memory CD4+ T cells sorted from blood. Regarding subset: CD45RA-negative fraction. This TCR derives from a man aged 18-30 years in good health. The V gene is TRBV15, the J gene TRBJ2-7; maybe TRBD2 (6 bases). The CDR3 sequence: CATSTDVGNPGDEQYF. Written as DNA, the CDR3 is TGTGCCACCAGCACCGACGTAGGGAATCCGGGGGACGAGCAGTACTTC.